The 3 T cell receptor beta chains below all came from one sample that was sequenced in a study of T cell responses to AZD1222 COVID-19 vaccine. Data came from immunoSEQ multiplex PCR; TCRdb stores just in-frame clones and leaves some out. The top ten hold 9.1% of the sample, which has 100,000 or so clones, more than 75% seen once. The sample in question was peripheral blood, obtained on day 0 of AZD1222 vaccination. The receptor set was obtained from an adult in good health.

The genes are TRBV27 and TRBJ2-7, with 11 nucleotides matching TRBD2. Germline V lookup: CDR1 MNHEY, CDR2 SMNVEV (reference sequence). The J segment lost 2 bases and the V segment lost 5 bases, leaving 8 bases of the junction unmatched. CDR3 size: 16 residues. CDR3 in DNA: TGTGCCAGCAGTCCCCTGACTAGCGGGGCAACCTACGAGCAGTACTTC. It specifies CASSPLTSGATYEQYF.

This clone has just one count. The rearrangement joins TRBV7-2 to TRBJ1-6; no clear D gene. Per germline, CDR1 SGHTA and CDR2 FQGNSA. Trimming took off 0 bases at V and 9 bases at J, with 6 bases between the two ends. This CDR3 is 13 amino acids long. The CDR3 sequence is CASSLAGFSPLHF. The CDR3 DNA reads as TGTGCCAGCAGCTTAGCGGGGTTTTCACCCCTCCACTTT.

This chain links TRBV5-6 with TRBJ2-5; 12 nucleotides agree with TRBD2. The CDR3 length is 16 residues. Germline V gene sequence: CDR1 SGHDT, CDR2 YYEEEE. J was trimmed by 4 bases and V by 1 base; bases with no gene match: 5. CDR3 in amino acids: CASSLPRLAGAETQYF. CDR3 coding DNA: TGTGCCAGCAGCTTGCCAAGACTAGCGGGAGCAGAGACCCAGTACTTC.